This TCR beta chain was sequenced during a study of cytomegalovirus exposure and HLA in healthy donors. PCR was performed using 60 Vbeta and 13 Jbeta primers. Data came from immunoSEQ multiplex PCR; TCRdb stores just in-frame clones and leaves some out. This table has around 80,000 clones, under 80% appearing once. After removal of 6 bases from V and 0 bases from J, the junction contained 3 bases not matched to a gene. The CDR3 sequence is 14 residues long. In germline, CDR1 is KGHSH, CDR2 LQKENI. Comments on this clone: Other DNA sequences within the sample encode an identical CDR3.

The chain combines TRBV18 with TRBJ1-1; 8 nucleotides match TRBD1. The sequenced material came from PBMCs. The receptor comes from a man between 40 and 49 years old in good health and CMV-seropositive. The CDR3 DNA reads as TGTGCCAGCTCTCCGGGACAGGTGAACACTGAAGCTTTCTTT. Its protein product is CASSPGQVNTEAFF.